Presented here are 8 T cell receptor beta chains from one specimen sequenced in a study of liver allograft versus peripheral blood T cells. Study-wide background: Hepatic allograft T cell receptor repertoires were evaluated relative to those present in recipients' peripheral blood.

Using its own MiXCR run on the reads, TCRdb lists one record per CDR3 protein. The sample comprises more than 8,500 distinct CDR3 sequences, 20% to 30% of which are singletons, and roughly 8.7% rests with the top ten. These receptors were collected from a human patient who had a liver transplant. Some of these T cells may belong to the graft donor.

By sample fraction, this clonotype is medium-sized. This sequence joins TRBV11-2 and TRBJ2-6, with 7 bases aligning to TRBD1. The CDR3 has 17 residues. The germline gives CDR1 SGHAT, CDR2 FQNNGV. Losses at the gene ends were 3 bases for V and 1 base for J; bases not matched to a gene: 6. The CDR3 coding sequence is TGTGCCAGCAGCTTGTCCACAGGGGAATCTGGGGCCAACGTCCTGACTTTC. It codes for CASSLSTGESGANVLTF.

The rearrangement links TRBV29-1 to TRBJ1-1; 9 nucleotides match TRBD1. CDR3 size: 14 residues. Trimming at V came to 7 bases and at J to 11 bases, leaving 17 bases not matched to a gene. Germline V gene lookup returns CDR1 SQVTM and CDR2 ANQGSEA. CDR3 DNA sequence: TGCAGCGCCGTTGTAGGGGACAGGGTGCGAGGGGCTTTCTTT. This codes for CSAVVGDRVRGAFF.

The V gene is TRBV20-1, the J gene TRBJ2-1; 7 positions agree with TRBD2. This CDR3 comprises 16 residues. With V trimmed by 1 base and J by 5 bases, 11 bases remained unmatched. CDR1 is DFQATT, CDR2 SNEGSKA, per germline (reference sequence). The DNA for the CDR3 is TGCAGTGCTAGAGCTCCGGGACTGGCGGGGGACAATGAGCAGTTCTTC. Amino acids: CSARAPGLAGDNEQFF.

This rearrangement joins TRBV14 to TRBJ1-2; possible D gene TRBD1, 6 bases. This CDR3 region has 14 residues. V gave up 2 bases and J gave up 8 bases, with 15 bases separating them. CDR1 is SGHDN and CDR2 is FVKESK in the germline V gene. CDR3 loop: CASSQPGQLGGYTF. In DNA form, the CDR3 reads TGTGCCAGCAGCCAACCTGGACAGCTGGGCGGCTACACCTTC.

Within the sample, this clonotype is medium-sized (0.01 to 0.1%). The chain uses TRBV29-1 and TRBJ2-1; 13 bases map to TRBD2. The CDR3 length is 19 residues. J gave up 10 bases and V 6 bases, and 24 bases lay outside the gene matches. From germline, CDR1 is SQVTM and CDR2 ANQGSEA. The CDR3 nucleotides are TGCAGCGTGAAAGAGGGACTAGCGGGATCGTATTGGGACTCGGGGGAGCAGTTCTTC. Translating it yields CSVKEGLAGSYWDSGEQFF.

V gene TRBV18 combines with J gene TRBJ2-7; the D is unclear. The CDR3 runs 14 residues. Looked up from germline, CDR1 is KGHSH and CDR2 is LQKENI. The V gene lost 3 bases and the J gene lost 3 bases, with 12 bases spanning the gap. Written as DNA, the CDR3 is TGTGCCAGCTCACCCCCGGACGGAAACTACGAGCAGTACTTC. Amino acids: CASSPPDGNYEQYF.

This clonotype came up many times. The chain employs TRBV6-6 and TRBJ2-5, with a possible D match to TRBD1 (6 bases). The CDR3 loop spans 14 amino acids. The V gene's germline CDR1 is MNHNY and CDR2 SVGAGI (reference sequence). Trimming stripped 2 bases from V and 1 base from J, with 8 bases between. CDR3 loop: CASSYSRGQETQYF. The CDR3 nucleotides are TGTGCCAGCAGTTACAGCAGGGGCCAAGAGACCCAGTACTTC.

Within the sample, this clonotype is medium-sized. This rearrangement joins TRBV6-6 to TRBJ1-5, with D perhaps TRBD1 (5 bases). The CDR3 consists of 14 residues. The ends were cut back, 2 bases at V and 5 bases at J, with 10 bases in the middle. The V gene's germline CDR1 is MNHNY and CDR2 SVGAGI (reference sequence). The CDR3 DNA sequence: TGTGCCAGCAGTTACCGGCAGGGACATCAGCCCCAGCATTTT. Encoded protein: CASSYRQGHQPQHF.